This record concerns one TCR beta chain sequence. The data originate from a study of blood T cell repertoires in COVID-19. Sequencing used immunoSEQ multiplex PCR; TCRdb keeps in-frame clones, though not all of them. Of about 50,000 clones listed, approximately 85% are singletons. The ends lost 3 bases at V and 5 bases at J; junction bases unmatched: 6. Germline V CDR1 and CDR2: SGHRS, YFSETQ. The CDR3 extends over 15 amino acids. The sequence was obtained from a human donor in a cohort sampled during active COVID-19. The donor label of this sample is uncertain. Sequenced sample: peripheral blood. V is TRBV5-1 and J is TRBJ2-7; 12 bases fit TRBD2. In DNA, the CDR3 is TGCGCCAGCAGCTCGGGACTAGCGGGCCAAAACGAGCAGTACTTC. It codes for CASSSGLAGQNEQYF.